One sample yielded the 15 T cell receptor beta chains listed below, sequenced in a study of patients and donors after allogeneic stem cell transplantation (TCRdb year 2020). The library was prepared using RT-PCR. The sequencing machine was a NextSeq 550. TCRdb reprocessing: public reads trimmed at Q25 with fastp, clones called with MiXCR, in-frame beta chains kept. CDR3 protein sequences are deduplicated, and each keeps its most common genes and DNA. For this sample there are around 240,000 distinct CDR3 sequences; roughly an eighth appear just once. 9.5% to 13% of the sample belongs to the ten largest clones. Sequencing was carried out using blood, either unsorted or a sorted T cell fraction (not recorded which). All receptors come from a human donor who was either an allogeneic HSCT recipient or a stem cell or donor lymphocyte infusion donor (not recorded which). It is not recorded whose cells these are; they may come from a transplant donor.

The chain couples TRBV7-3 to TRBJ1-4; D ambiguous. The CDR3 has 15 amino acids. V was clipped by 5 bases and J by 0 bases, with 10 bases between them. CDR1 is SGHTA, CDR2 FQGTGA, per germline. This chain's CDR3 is CASSLRPTTNEKLFF. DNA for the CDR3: TGTGCCAGCAGCCTCCGACCGACAACTAATGAAAAACTGTTTTTT.

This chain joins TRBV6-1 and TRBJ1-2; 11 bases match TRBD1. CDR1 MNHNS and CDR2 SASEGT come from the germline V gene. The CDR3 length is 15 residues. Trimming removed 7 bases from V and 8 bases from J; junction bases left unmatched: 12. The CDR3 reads CASTGTDRGLGGYTF. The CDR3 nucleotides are TGTGCCAGCACCGGAACGGACAGGGGGCTAGGGGGCTACACCTTC.

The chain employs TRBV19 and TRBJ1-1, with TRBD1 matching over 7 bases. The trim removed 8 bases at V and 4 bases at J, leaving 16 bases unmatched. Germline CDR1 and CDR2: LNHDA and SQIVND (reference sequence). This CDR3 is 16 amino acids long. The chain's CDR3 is CASHRQGSLGSTEAFF. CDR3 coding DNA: TGTGCCAGTCATAGACAGGGATCTTTGGGGTCCACTGAAGCTTTCTTT.

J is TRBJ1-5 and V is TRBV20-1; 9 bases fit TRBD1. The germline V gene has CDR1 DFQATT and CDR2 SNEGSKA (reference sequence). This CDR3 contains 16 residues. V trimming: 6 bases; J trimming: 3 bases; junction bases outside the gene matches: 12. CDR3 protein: CSAADRGAGDNQPQHF. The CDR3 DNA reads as TGCAGTGCGGCGGACAGGGGCGCAGGGGACAATCAGCCCCAGCATTTT.

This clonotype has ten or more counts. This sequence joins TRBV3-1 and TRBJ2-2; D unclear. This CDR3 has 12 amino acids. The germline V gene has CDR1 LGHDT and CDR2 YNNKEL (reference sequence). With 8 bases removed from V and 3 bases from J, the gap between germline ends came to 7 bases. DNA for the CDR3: TGTGCCAGCGGCGGCTACACCGGGGAGCTGTTTTTT. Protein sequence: CASGGYTGELFF.

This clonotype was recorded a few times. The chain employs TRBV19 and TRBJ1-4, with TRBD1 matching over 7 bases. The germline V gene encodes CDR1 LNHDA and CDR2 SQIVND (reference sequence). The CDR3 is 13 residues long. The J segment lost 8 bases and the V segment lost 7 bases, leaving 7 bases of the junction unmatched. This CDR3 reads CASTHARGEKLFF. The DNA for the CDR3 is TGTGCCAGTACACACGCCAGGGGGGAAAAACTGTTTTTT.

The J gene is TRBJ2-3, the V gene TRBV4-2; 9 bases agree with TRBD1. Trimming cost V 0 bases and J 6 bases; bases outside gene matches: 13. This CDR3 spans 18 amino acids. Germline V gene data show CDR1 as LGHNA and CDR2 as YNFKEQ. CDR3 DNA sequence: TGTGCCAGCAGCCAAGATATTGGACCGGGACAGGGCGTTGATACGCAGTATTTT. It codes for CASSQDIGPGQGVDTQYF.

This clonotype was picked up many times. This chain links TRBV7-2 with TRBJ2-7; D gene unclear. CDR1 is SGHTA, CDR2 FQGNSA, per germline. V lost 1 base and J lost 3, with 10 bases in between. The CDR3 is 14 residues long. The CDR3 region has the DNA TGTGCCAGCAGCTTAGAACAGAAATTCTACGAGCAGTACTTC. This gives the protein CASSLEQKFYEQYF.

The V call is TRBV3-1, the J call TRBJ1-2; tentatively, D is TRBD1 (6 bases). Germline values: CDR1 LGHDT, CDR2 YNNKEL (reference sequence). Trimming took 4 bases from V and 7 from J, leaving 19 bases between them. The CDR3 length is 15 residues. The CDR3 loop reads CASSPPGALISGYTF. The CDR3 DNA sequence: TGTGCCAGCAGCCCCCCAGGGGCCTTGATATCTGGCTACACCTTC.

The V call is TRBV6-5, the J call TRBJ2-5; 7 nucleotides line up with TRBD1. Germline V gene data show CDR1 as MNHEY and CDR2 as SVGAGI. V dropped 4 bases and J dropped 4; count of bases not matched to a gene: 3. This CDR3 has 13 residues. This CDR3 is CASSSTGPETQYF. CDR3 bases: TGTGCCAGCAGTTCGACAGGGCCAGAGACCCAGTACTTC.

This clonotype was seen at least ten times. The CDR3 coding sequence is TGTGCCAGCTCACCACCCTCGAACACTGAAGCTTTCTTT. Translating it yields CASSPPSNTEAFF. The V gene is TRBV18, the J gene TRBJ1-1, with D unresolved. The CDR3 runs to 13 residues. Trimming removed 0 bases from V and 1 base from J, with 3 bases in between. From germline, CDR1 is KGHSH and CDR2 LQKENI.

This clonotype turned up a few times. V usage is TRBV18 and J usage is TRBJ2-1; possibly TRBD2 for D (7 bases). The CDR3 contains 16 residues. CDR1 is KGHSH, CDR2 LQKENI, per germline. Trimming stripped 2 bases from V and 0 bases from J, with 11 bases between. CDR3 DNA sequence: TGTGCCAGCTCACCAGGGGGGGCAGGCTCCTACAATGAGCAGTTCTTC. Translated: CASSPGGAGSYNEQFF.

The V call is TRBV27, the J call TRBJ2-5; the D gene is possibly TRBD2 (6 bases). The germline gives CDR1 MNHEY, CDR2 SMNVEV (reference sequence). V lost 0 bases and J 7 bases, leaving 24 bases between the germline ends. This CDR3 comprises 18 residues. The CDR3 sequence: CASSLSGPWDFQSWTQYF. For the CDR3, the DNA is TGTGCCAGCAGTTTATCTGGGCCCTGGGACTTCCAATCATGGACCCAGTACTTC.

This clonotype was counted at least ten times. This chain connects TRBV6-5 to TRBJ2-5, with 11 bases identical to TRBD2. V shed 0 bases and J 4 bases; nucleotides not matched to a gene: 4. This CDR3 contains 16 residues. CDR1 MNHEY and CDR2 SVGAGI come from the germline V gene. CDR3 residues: CASSYSSLAGVETQYF. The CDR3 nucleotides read TGTGCCAGCAGTTACTCGTCACTAGCGGGAGTAGAGACCCAGTACTTC.

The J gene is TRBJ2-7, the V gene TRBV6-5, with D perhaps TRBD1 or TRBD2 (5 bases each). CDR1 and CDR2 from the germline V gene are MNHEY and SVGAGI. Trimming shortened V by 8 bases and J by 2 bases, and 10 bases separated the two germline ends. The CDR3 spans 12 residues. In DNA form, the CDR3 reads TGTGCCAGCGAGGGACCTACCTACGAGCAGTACTTC. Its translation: CASEGPTYEQYF.